This TCR beta chain stems from a study of chemoradiotherapy in HPV16-positive cancers. The CDR3 contains 13 residues. Assay used: immunoSEQ multiplex PCR; TCRdb lists only in-frame clones, some missing. The sample has about 21,000 clones; around 87% are singletons. Study-level findings and limits: For HPV16-positive patients, expanding HPV-responsive T cells associated with longer recurrence-free survival. Candidate HPV-specific clones and E7-related TCR motifs grew in tumor during treatment.

As for this clone: Its antigen is undetermined.

The J gene is TRBJ2-2, the V gene TRBV21-1; TRBD2 is the table's D call and was not checked against the DNA. TRBV21-1 is a pseudogene locus. The sample in question was blood, obtained from a patient who underwent chemoradiotherapy. The sequence derives from a human donor with HPV-associated anogenital cancer. The CDR3 spells CASSLSNTGELFF. In nucleotides, the CDR3 is TGTGCCAGCAGCCTCTCGAACACCGGGGAGCTGTTTTTT.